One and the same sample provided the 18 T cell receptor beta chains below, sequenced in a study of blood T cell repertoires in COVID-19. The table came from immunoSEQ multiplex PCR; TCRdb's copy has only in-frame clones and leaves some out. The sample lists 150,000 or so clones, 83% occurring once. Sequencing was performed on peripheral blood. All receptors come from an older woman with COVID-19, enrolled during active disease.

The V and J genes are TRBV5-1 and TRBJ1-1; 8 bases line up with TRBD1. J gave up 4 bases and V 4 bases, and 9 bases lay outside the gene matches. This CDR3 is 15 amino acids long. CDR1 is SGHRS and CDR2 is YFSETQ in the germline V gene. CDR3 residues: CASSAGFTGGTEAFF. CDR3 in DNA: TGCGCCAGCAGCGCGGGCTTCACAGGGGGCACTGAAGCTTTCTTT.

The chain joins TRBV5-1 to TRBJ2-5; 11 bases match TRBD2. In germline, CDR1 is SGHRS, CDR2 YFSETQ. This CDR3 is built from 16 residues. The J segment lost 5 bases and the V segment lost 2 bases, leaving 8 bases of the junction unmatched. The CDR3 here is CASSLGSGGAWETQYF. For the CDR3, the DNA is TGCGCCAGCAGCTTAGGTAGCGGGGGGGCCTGGGAGACCCAGTACTTC.

The chain uses TRBV10-3 and TRBJ2-3; 7 nucleotides line up with TRBD1. J lost 9 bases, V lost 2 bases, and 2 bases had no gene match. The CDR3 is 12 residues long. Germline V gene lookup returns CDR1 ENHRY and CDR2 SYGVKD. The CDR3 here is CAISEEGATQYF. The CDR3 region has the DNA TGTGCCATCAGTGAGGAGGGGGCGACGCAGTATTTT.

The chain has TRBV5-6 and TRBJ1-6; D possibly corresponds to TRBD1 (6 bases). V lost 1 base to trimming and J lost 1 base, with 9 bases between them. The CDR3 has 16 amino acids. CDR1 and CDR2 (germline): SGHDT, YYEEEE. For the CDR3, the DNA is TGTGCCAGCAGCTTGAGGGGGGGGTCCTATAATTCACCCCTCCACTTT. Protein sequence: CASSLRGGSYNSPLHF.

The gene calls are TRBV5-1 and TRBJ1-4; 9 bases match TRBD1. With 4 bases clipped from V and 5 bases from J, the junction kept 3 bases outside the gene matches. This CDR3 spans 14 amino acids. Germline V gene lookup returns CDR1 SGHRS and CDR2 YFSETQ. The DNA of the CDR3 is TGCGCCAGCAGCCCCGACAGGGGGAATGAAAAACTGTTTTTT. It codes for CASSPDRGNEKLFF. Combining the CDR3 with reference TRBV5-1 and TRBJ1-4 gives the whole variable domain KAGVTQTPRYLIKTRGQQVTLSCSPISGHRSVSWYQQTPGQGLQFLFEYFSETQRNKGNFPGRFSGRQFSNSRSEMNVSTLELGDSALYLCASSPDRGNEKLFFGSGTQLSVL.

The chain carries TRBV19 and TRBJ1-1, with a tentative D call TRBD1 (6 bases). This CDR3 is 13 amino acids long. Trimming cost V 5 bases and J 3 bases, with 10 bases left between them. CDR1 and CDR2 (germline): LNHDA, SQIVND (reference sequence). The CDR3 bases are TGTGCCAGTAGTCACGACAGGCACACTGAAGCTTTCTTT. Translating it yields CASSHDRHTEAFF. The full variable domain, its missing parts supplied by reference TRBV19 and TRBJ1-1, is DGGITQSPKYLFRKEGQNVTLSCEQNLNHDAMYWYRQDPGQGLRLIYYSQIVNDFQKGDIAEGYSVSREKKESFPLTVTSAQKNPTAFYLCASSHDRHTEAFFGQGTRLTVV.

V is TRBV30 and J is TRBJ1-2; possibly TRBD1 for D (6 bases). In germline, CDR1 is GTSNPN, CDR2 SVGIG (reference sequence). The ends were cut back, 5 bases at V and 8 bases at J, with 15 bases in the middle. This CDR3 is 12 amino acids long. The CDR3 sequence: CAWSDRPLGYTF. The CDR3 DNA is TGTGCCTGGTCCGACAGGCCGCTAGGCTACACCTTC.

This clone was seen a single time. The rearrangement joins TRBV7-9 to TRBJ2-5; D may be TRBD2 (6 bases). CDR1 and CDR2 (germline): SEHNR, FQNEAQ (reference sequence). The CDR3 consists of 16 residues. V lost 5 bases to trimming and J lost 2 bases, with 18 bases between them. Written as DNA, the CDR3 is TGTGCCAGCAGCCGGGGACTCCCTGAGGGGCAAGAGACCCAGTACTTC. Translation gives CASSRGLPEGQETQYF.

The chain recombines TRBV10-2 with TRBJ1-1, with D possibly matching TRBD1 (6 bases). The CDR3 has 13 amino acids. Trimming took off 3 bases at V and 5 bases at J, with 10 bases between the two ends. Germline V CDR1 and CDR2: WSHSY, SAAADI. The CDR3 sequence: CASSEVRGTEAFF. DNA of the CDR3: TGCGCCAGCAGTGAAGTCAGGGGAACTGAAGCTTTCTTT.

The chain links TRBV11-3 to TRBJ1-4, with 11 positions matching TRBD1. From germline, CDR1 is SGHNT and CDR2 YENEEA. V was pared by 5 bases and J by 4 bases, with 6 bases of the junction left unmatched. The CDR3 has 16 amino acids. DNA of the CDR3: TGTGCCAGCAGCGCCGGGACAGGGGGTATTAATGAAAAACTGTTTTTT. As protein: CASSAGTGGINEKLFF.

The CDR3 sequence is CASSMRRQRAISYNSPLHF. The CDR3 nucleotides read TGTGCCAGTAGTATGAGGAGACAGCGTGCCATCTCCTATAATTCACCCCTCCACTTT. The V and J genes are TRBV19 and TRBJ1-6; maybe TRBD1 (5 bases). CDR1 LNHDA and CDR2 SQIVND come from the germline V gene (reference sequence). V lost 3 bases, J lost 0 bases, and 18 bases lay in between. The CDR3 covers 19 residues.

In nucleotides, the CDR3 is TGCGCCAGCAGCCATCAGGAGACCCAGTACTTC. It encodes CASSHQETQYF. The chain joins TRBV5-1 to TRBJ2-5; D not resolved. V gave up 4 bases and J gave up 5 bases, with 6 bases separating them. The germline V gene encodes CDR1 SGHRS and CDR2 YFSETQ. The CDR3 has 11 amino acids. The variable domain in full, completed from reference TRBV5-1 and TRBJ2-5, reads KAGVTQTPRYLIKTRGQQVTLSCSPISGHRSVSWYQQTPGQGLQFLFEYFSETQRNKGNFPGRFSGRQFSNSRSEMNVSTLELGDSALYLCASSHQETQYFGPGTRLLVL.

V gene TRBV15 combines with J gene TRBJ2-1; 7 bases agree with TRBD2. V shed 1 base, J shed 15 bases, and the junction held 6 bases outside the gene matches. The germline V gene has CDR1 LNHNV and CDR2 YYDKDF (reference sequence). The CDR3 spans 12 residues. The CDR3 nucleotides are TGTGCCACCAGCAGAGGACCGGGACTACTGTTCTTC. Protein sequence: CATSRGPGLLFF.

This clone was counted between two and nine times. The chain carries TRBV2 and TRBJ1-5, with 7 bases fitting TRBD1. Trimming at V came to 7 bases and at J to 4 bases, leaving 7 bases not matched to a gene. The CDR3 covers 14 residues. Germline V gene sequence: CDR1 SNHLY, CDR2 FYNNEI. CDR3 sequence (DNA): TGTGCCAGCAACCTACAGGGGCCTAATCAGCCCCAGCATTTT. This gives the protein CASNLQGPNQPQHF.

The rearrangement links TRBV3-1 (or the pseudogene TRBV3-2) to TRBJ1-4; D not resolved. The CDR3 loop spans 14 amino acids. V lost 3 bases and J lost 3, with 8 bases in between. Germline V gene sequence: CDR1 LGHDT, CDR2 YNNKEL (reference sequence). CDR3 nucleotide sequence: TGTGCCAGCAGCCACGGGAGGGCTAATGAAAAACTGTTTTTT. Amino acids: CASSHGRANEKLFF.

The sample holds one count of this clone. The V call is TRBV14, the J call TRBJ2-5; no firm D call. The CDR3 is made up of 12 amino acids. V was clipped by 2 bases and J by 6 bases, with 7 bases between them. In germline, CDR1 is SGHDN, CDR2 FVKESK. The DNA of the CDR3 is TGTGCCAGCAGCCAAAAGCTGCAGACCCAGTACTTC. Translating gives CASSQKLQTQYF.

The gene calls are TRBV19 and TRBJ1-6; D not resolved. There are 14 residues in the CDR3. CDR1 is LNHDA and CDR2 is SQIVND in the germline V gene (reference sequence). V was trimmed by 7 bases and J by 5 bases, leaving 12 bases between them. The CDR3: CASTEYRDNSPLHF. CDR3 DNA sequence: TGTGCCAGTACTGAGTACAGAGATAATTCACCCCTCCACTTT.

The chain employs TRBV6-1 and TRBJ2-1, with D hard to call. Between the trimmed V and J ends, which lost 2 bases and 12 bases, there was a span of 14 bases. CDR3 size: 13 residues. Germline V gives CDR1 MNHNS, CDR2 SASEGT. CDR3 loop: CASSEWSATGQFF. CDR3 nucleotide sequence: TGTGCCAGCAGTGAATGGTCAGCCACGGGGCAGTTCTTC.